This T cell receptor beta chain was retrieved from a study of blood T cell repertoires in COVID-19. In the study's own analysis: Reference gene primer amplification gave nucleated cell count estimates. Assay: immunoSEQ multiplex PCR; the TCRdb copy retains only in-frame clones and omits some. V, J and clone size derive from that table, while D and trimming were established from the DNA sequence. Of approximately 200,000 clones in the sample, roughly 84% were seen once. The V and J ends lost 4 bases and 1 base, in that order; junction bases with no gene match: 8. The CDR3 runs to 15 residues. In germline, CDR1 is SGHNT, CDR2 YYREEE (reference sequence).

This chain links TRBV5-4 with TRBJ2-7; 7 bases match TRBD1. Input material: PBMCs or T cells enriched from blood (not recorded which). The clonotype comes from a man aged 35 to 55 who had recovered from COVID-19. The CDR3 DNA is TGTGCCAGCAGCAAGGCCGGGACAGTTTCCTACGAGCAGTACTTC. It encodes CASSKAGTVSYEQYF.